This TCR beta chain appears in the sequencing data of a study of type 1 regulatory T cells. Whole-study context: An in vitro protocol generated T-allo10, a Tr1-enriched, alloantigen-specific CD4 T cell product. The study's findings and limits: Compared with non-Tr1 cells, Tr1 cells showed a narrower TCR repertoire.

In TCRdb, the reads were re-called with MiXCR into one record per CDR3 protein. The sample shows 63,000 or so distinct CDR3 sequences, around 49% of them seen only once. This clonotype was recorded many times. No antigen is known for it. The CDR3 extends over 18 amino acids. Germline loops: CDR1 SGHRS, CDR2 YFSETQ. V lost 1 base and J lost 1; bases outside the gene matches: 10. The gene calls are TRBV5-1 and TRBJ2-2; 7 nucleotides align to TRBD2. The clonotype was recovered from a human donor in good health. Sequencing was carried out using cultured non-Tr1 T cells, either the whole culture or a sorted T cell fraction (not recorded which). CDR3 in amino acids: CASSLRGPGGGNTGELFF. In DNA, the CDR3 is TGCGCCAGCAGCTTGAGAGGCCCCGGCGGGGGGAACACCGGGGAGCTGTTTTTT.